These 18 T cell receptor beta chains share one sample of origin, sequenced in a study of T-cell reconstitution after alpha-beta-depleted transplantation in children. Molecular barcoding with unique molecular identifiers was used for the TCRbeta library. Each CDR3 protein is one row after TCRdb ran MiXCR on the PCR reads. The sample consists of hundreds of thousands of distinct CDR3 sequences, 32% of them appearing once. The material sequenced was PBMCs from the stem cell graft donor, taken from the stem cell graft. The receptors were gathered from a human donor who donated a stem cell graft to a child with aplastic anemia.

This clonotype was seen repeatedly, ten times or more. The chain carries TRBV5-1 and TRBJ2-5; D is ambiguous. The V gene lost 7 bases and the J gene lost 1 base, with 2 bases spanning the gap. Germline CDR1 SGHRS, CDR2 YFSETQ. The CDR3 length is 10 residues. The CDR3 region is CASGQETQYF. The DNA of the CDR3 is TGCGCCAGCGGCCAAGAGACCCAGTACTTC. The full variable domain, rest sourced from reference TRBV5-1 and TRBJ2-5, is KAGVTQTPRYLIKTRGQQVTLSCSPISGHRSVSWYQQTPGQGLQFLFEYFSETQRNKGNFPGRFSGRQFSNSRSEMNVSTLELGDSALYLCASGQETQYFGPGTRLLVL.

The sample holds a few counts of this clonotype. The rearrangement joins TRBV12-3 or TRBV12-4 to TRBJ1-3; perhaps TRBD1 as D (5 bases). The CDR3 is made up of 14 amino acids. V dropped 10 bases and J dropped 4 bases, with 17 bases sitting between them. CDR3 bases: TGTGCCATCCGTCGGTCGGGACGGGGAAACACCATATATTTT. It yields the protein CAIRRSGRGNTIYF.

The rearrangement uses TRBV11-1 and TRBJ2-3; maybe TRBD2 (6 bases). Germline CDR1 SGHAT, CDR2 FQDESV (reference sequence). This CDR3 is 15 amino acids long. V lost 5 bases to trimming and J lost 3 bases, with 15 bases between them. The chain's CDR3 is CASSLGGDRTDTQYF. In nucleotides, the CDR3 is TGTGCCAGCAGCCTAGGCGGGGATCGGACAGATACGCAGTATTTT.

This sequence joins TRBV2 and TRBJ2-3, with D possibly being TRBD1 (6 bases). In germline, CDR1 is SNHLY, CDR2 FYNNEI. V lost 10 bases and J lost 2, with 16 bases in between. The CDR3 runs to 14 residues. CDR3 in amino acids: CANHRDTLTDTQYF. The CDR3 nucleotides read TGTGCCAATCACCGGGACACCCTCACAGATACGCAGTATTTT.

V and J are TRBV18 and TRBJ2-3; no clear D. Per germline, CDR1 KGHSH and CDR2 LQKENI. V lost 4 bases, J lost 6 bases, and 14 bases lay in between. The CDR3 spans 14 residues. CDR3 region: CASSRNSLGDTQYF. In DNA form, the CDR3 reads TGTGCCAGCTCACGGAACAGCTTGGGGGATACGCAGTATTTT.

J is TRBJ1-1 and V is TRBV12-5; D is undetermined. Between the trimmed V and J ends, which lost 2 bases and 6 bases, there was a span of 19 bases. The CDR3 extends over 16 amino acids. The germline V gene encodes CDR1 LGHNT and CDR2 FRNRAP. As DNA, the CDR3 is TGTGCTAGTGGTTTGCCCCGTAACTTTCTTGTGGCTGAAGCTTTCTTT. Its protein product is CASGLPRNFLVAEAFF. Full variable domain (remainder filled in from reference TRBV12-5 and TRBJ1-1): DARVTQTPRHKVTEMGQEVTMRCQPILGHNTVFWYRQTMMQGLELLAYFRNRAPLDDSGMPKDRFSAEMPDATLATLKIQPSEPRDSAVYFCASGLPRNFLVAEAFFGQGTRLTVV.

V is TRBV27 and J is TRBJ1-1; weak D call: TRBD1 (5 bases). Germline CDR1 MNHEY, CDR2 SMNVEV (reference sequence). The CDR3 has 14 amino acids. V shed 5 bases and J shed 1 base, with 11 bases lying between them. The chain's CDR3 is CASSPYTGNTEAFF. CDR3 coding DNA: TGTGCCAGCAGTCCTTACACAGGGAACACTGAAGCTTTCTTT.

The chain couples TRBV7-2 to TRBJ1-2, with no clear D. The length of the CDR3 is 13 residues. In germline, CDR1 is SGHTA, CDR2 FQGNSA. V was clipped by 1 base and J by 6 bases, with 9 bases between them. The CDR3 region has the DNA TGTGCCAGCAGCTTAGTTGACGGGCATGGCTACACCTTC. Its translation: CASSLVDGHGYTF.

The CDR3 loop reads CASSFSGTRGGETQYF. The CDR3 DNA reads as TGTGCCAGCAGCTTCTCGGGGACTAGGGGGGGAGAGACCCAGTACTTC. The chain carries TRBV7-2 and TRBJ2-5, with 8 bases fitting TRBD2. The CDR3 has 16 residues. Looked up from germline, CDR1 is SGHTA and CDR2 is FQGNSA. V dropped 3 bases and J dropped 4; count of bases not matched to a gene: 10.

The chain couples TRBV10-3 to TRBJ1-3; D call uncertain. Per the germline V gene, CDR1 is ENHRY and CDR2 is SYGVKD. This CDR3 is built from 14 residues. Trimming took 3 bases from V and 4 from J, leaving 10 bases between them. Here the CDR3 DNA reads TGTGCCATCAGTGACCTACTGGCGGGAAACACCATATATTTT. This gives the protein CAISDLLAGNTIYF.

The rearrangement uses TRBV7-8 and TRBJ2-7; TRBD2 agrees at 8 bases. The CDR3 consists of 16 residues. V dropped 5 bases and J dropped 3; count of bases not matched to a gene: 12. Germline CDR1 reads SGHVS; CDR2 reads FQNEAQ. The CDR3 sequence: CASSREVSSGLYEQYF. In DNA form, the CDR3 reads TGTGCCAGCAGCCGCGAAGTTTCTAGCGGGCTCTACGAGCAGTACTTC.

This clonotype occurred a few times. The chain uses TRBV5-5 and TRBJ1-1; TRBD1 aligns across 8 bases. The V gene end was trimmed by 2 bases and the J gene end by 4 bases; junction bases not matched to a gene: 13. The CDR3 has 17 amino acids. Germline V gene lookup returns CDR1 SGHKS and CDR2 YYEKEE (reference sequence). CDR3 DNA: TGTGCCAGCAGCTTAAGCCAGCAGGGGGCCCAGGGCACTGAAGCTTTCTTT. Protein: CASSLSQQGAQGTEAFF.

The chain carries TRBV7-2 and TRBJ2-3; D may be TRBD2 (6 bases). The CDR3 extends over 15 amino acids. CDR1 and CDR2 (germline): SGHTA, FQGNSA. V was shortened by 4 bases and J by 6 bases, with 17 bases between the two germline ends. This CDR3 is CASSSRASEGDTQYF. CDR3 bases: TGTGCCAGCAGCTCCCGGGCTAGCGAGGGGGATACGCAGTATTTT.

The chain uses TRBV20-1 and TRBJ1-2; weak D call: TRBD1 (6 bases). There are 16 residues in the CDR3. CDR1 is DFQATT and CDR2 is SNEGSKA in the germline V gene (reference sequence). The V end was cut by 5 bases, the J end by 0 bases, with 19 bases between. The CDR3 spells CSAARRRGSSNYGYTF. In DNA, the CDR3 is TGCAGTGCTGCCCGCCGCAGGGGATCTTCTAACTATGGCTACACCTTC.

The rearrangement joins TRBV24-1 to TRBJ1-1; 7 nucleotides align to TRBD1. V dropped 8 bases and J dropped 8; count of bases not matched to a gene: 13. Germline V gives CDR1 KGHDR, CDR2 SFDVKD. The CDR3 length is 14 residues. The CDR3: CATTTDTAQGEAFF. DNA of the CDR3: TGTGCCACCACGACCGATACTGCACAGGGGGAAGCTTTCTTT.

This clonotype came up a few times. The chain links TRBV5-1 to TRBJ2-1; TRBD2 agrees at 11 bases. Germline V gene data show CDR1 as SGHRS and CDR2 as YFSETQ. The CDR3 is 14 residues long. Germline trimming cut 5 bases from V and 7 bases from J; bases unmatched to any gene: 5. CDR3 sequence (DNA): TGCGCCAGCAGTCCGGCTAGCGGGAGGAATGAGCAGTTCTTC. This encodes CASSPASGRNEQFF.

The chain is built from TRBV4-3 and TRBJ2-1; D possibly corresponds to TRBD2 (6 bases). The CDR3 extends over 15 amino acids. Germline CDR1 is LGHNA and CDR2 is YSLEER. Trimming removed 4 bases from V and 4 bases from J, with 14 bases in between. The CDR3 DNA reads TGCGCCAGCAGCCCTAGTGGCGGGACTTACAATGAGCAGTTCTTC. Encoded protein: CASSPSGGTYNEQFF.

In this sample, this clonotype turned up a few times. This chain connects TRBV15 to TRBJ1-5; no firm D call. The CDR3 extends over 15 amino acids. Between the trimmed V and J ends, which lost 1 base and 0 bases, there was a span of 7 bases. Per germline, CDR1 LNHNV and CDR2 YYDKDF (reference sequence). The CDR3 loop is CATSRAPYSNQPQHF. In nucleotides, the CDR3 is TGTGCCACCAGCAGAGCACCTTATAGCAATCAGCCCCAGCATTTT.